The text below deals with one TCR beta chain. This entry belongs to a study of blood T cell repertoires in COVID-19. Study details: From T cells, B-cell-depleted T cells, or PBMCs came the material, which was cDNA or gDNA.

Assay used: immunoSEQ multiplex PCR; TCRdb lists only in-frame clones, some missing. Here the sample spans approximately 140,000 clones, around nine tenths being singletons. CDR1 MNHEY and CDR2 SMNVEV come from the germline V gene (reference sequence). The CDR3 length is 15 residues. After removal of 0 bases from V and 2 bases from J, the junction contained 4 bases not matched to a gene. The TCR originated in a man in his sixties with active or convalescent COVID-19. Source material: peripheral blood. The chain combines TRBV27 with TRBJ2-7; 7 bases are shared with TRBD2. As DNA, the CDR3 is TGTGCCAGCAGTTTATCAGGAGCGGGAACCTACGAGCAGTACTTC. This codes for CASSLSGAGTYEQYF.